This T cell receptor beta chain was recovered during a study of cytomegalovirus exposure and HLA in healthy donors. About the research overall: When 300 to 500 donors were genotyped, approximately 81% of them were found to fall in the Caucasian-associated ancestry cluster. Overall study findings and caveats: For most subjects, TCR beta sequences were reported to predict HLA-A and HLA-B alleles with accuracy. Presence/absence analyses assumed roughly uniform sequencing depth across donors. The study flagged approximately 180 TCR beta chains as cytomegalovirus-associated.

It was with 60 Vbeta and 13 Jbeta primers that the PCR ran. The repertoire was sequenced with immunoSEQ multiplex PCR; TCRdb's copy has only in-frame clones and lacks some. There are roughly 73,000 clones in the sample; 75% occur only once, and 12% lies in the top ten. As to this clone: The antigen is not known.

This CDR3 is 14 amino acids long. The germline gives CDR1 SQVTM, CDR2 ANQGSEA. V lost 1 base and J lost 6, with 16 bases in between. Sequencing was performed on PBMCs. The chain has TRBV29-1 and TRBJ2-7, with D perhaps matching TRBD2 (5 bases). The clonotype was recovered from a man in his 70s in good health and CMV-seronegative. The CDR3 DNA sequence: TGCAGCGTTGAAGTAGGCGGCGAGGGCCTCGAGCAGTACTTC. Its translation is CSVEVGGEGLEQYF.